This T cell receptor (beta chain) was recovered during a study of shared clonotypes between healthy human individuals. The CDR3 extends over 14 amino acids. Trimming removed 1 base at V and 3 bases at J, with 10 bases between. The germline V gene encodes CDR1 SGHTA and CDR2 FQGNSA. Repertoires were generated with immunoSEQ multiplex PCR, while TCRdb's copy carries only in-frame clones and drops some. Of roughly 2 million clones in the sample, around 95% are singletons; the top ten hold around 0.13%. The sequencing sample was made of naive CD4+ T cells sorted from blood. This sample's subset: CD45RA+ positively selected. This chain uses TRBV7-2 with TRBJ2-7; the D gene is possibly TRBD2 (6 bases). The TCR comes from a man aged 18 to 29 in good health. The CDR3, as DNA: TGTGCCAGCAGCTTAGGGACTATGGTCTACGAGCAGTACTTC. It is translated as CASSLGTMVYEQYF.